Many counts were recorded for the clone carrying this TCR beta chain. The target antigen is unknown. This entry comes from a study of molecular identifiers for immune sequencing clone quantification. Looking at the study overall: The replicates split RNA from around 20,000 or 100,000 naive CD8 cells five ways and sequenced four.

This CDR3 is built from 15 residues. Looked up from germline, CDR1 is PRHDT and CDR2 is FYEKMQ (reference sequence). V lost 5 bases, J lost 5 bases, and 7 bases stayed unmatched. Study-wide points: Clone sizes could be underestimated for highly expanded clones when identical TCR molecules share a barcode.

Each CDR3 protein is one row after TCRdb ran MiXCR on the PCR reads. The table lists some 320,000 distinct CDR3 sequences, 24% of them singletons. The chain uses TRBV13 and TRBJ2-1, with 9 bases fitting TRBD1. This sequence was found in a human donor in good health. Some libraries in this study had Jurkat cell RNA spiked in. The sequenced material came from naive CD8+ T cells from blood, with Jurkat cell RNA spiked in. Subset noted: FACS-sorted CD8+CD4-CCR7+CD45RA+ naive T cells. CDR3 bases: TGTGCCAGCAGCCCCTGGGACAGGGTGCACAATGAGCAGTTCTTC. This encodes CASSPWDRVHNEQFF.